Listed here are 25 T cell receptor beta chains from one sample, sequenced in a study of graft-versus-host responses after intestinal transplantation. No antigen is known for these receptors. The assay was immunoSEQ multiplex PCR, and TCRdb's table has in-frame clones only and misses some. This sample has 50,000 to 75,000 clones, with approximately 91% found just once. The sample was unstimulated CD8+ T cells sorted from spleen or lymph node cells, taken before transplant. These receptors were taken from a human donor who was the organ donor for an intestinal transplant.

The chain employs TRBV10-3 and TRBJ2-1; TRBD1 matches 8 bases. Germline V gene sequence: CDR1 ENHRY, CDR2 SYGVKD. V shed 3 bases, J shed 2 bases, and the junction held 6 bases outside the gene matches. CDR3 length: 16 residues. The CDR3 DNA follows: TGTGCCATCAGTGACCGATGGACAGGGCCCTACAATGAGCAGTTCTTC. Residues: CAISDRWTGPYNEQFF.

The chain carries TRBV28 and TRBJ2-1; no reliable D call. The CDR3 totals 17 residues. V was clipped by 6 bases and J by 1 base, with 19 bases between them. Germline CDR1 MDHEN, CDR2 SYDVKM. CDR3 DNA sequence: TGTGCCAGCAGCCACCCCCTTCTAGTAGTATCCTACAATGAGCAGTTCTTC. Its protein is CASSHPLLVVSYNEQFF.

This chain connects TRBV12-5 to TRBJ1-5; 7 bases map to TRBD1. Germline trimming cut 2 bases from V and 9 bases from J; bases unmatched to any gene: 13. Germline lookup yields CDR1 LGHNT and CDR2 FRNRAP. The CDR3 runs 16 residues. The CDR3 DNA reads TGTGCTAGTGGTTTGAGTCCCCGACAGGGCCGCCTGCCCCAGCATTTT. This encodes CASGLSPRQGRLPQHF.

The V and J genes are TRBV18 and TRBJ1-2; perhaps TRBD1 as D (5 bases). The CDR3 consists of 15 residues. Trimming pared 3 bases from V and 0 bases from J, leaving 11 bases between. The germline V gene encodes CDR1 KGHSH and CDR2 LQKENI. The CDR3, as DNA: TGTGCCAGCTCACCTTGGGGCGTAACTAACTATGGCTACACCTTC. Amino acids: CASSPWGVTNYGYTF.

J is TRBJ2-7 and V is TRBV5-5, with TRBD1 matching 7 bases. The CDR3 length is 15 residues. The ends lost 3 bases at V and 0 bases at J; junction bases unmatched: 6. Germline assignment: CDR1 SGHKS and CDR2 YYEKEE (reference sequence). CDR3 residues: CASSSGTVFSYEQYF. CDR3 in DNA: TGTGCCAGCAGCTCCGGGACAGTATTCTCCTACGAGCAGTACTTC.

This chain links TRBV27 with TRBJ1-1; D call uncertain. The CDR3 is 14 residues long. The germline V gene has CDR1 MNHEY and CDR2 SMNVEV (reference sequence). Trimming took off 0 bases at V and 1 base at J, with 6 bases between the two ends. This CDR3 reads CASSLSFGNTEAFF. In DNA form, the CDR3 reads TGTGCCAGCAGTTTATCGTTCGGGAACACTGAAGCTTTCTTT.

As regards this clone: The conserved closing phenylalanine or tryptophan is absent in this CDR3, likely reflecting a read error. It is unclear where the CDR3 begins or ends on the DNA, so no DNA is shown, and the CDR3 is as TCRdb lists it. CDR3 sequence: CASSYSAGPSEL. The genes are TRBV28 and TRBJ1-1. CDR1 is MDHEN, CDR2 SYDVKM, per germline. The CDR3 extends over 12 residues, inclusive of both ends.

The chain combines TRBV15 with TRBJ2-5, with D perhaps matching TRBD1 (6 bases). The V gene lost 2 bases and the J gene lost 5 bases, with 12 bases spanning the gap. CDR1 is LNHNV and CDR2 is YYDKDF in the germline V gene (reference sequence). The CDR3 has 14 residues. This CDR3 reads CATSRLQGLETQYF. The CDR3 DNA follows: TGTGCCACCAGCAGATTACAGGGTTTGGAGACCCAGTACTTC.

Written as DNA, the CDR3 is TGTGCCAGCAGTTTAAACCCCACAGGGTACACTGAAGCTTTCTTT. Translation gives CASSLNPTGYTEAFF. This chain connects TRBV28 to TRBJ1-1; TRBD1 might be the D (6 bases). The CDR3 has 15 residues. CDR1 and CDR2 (germline): MDHEN, SYDVKM. With 2 bases removed from V and 3 bases from J, the gap between germline ends came to 13 bases. The whole variable domain, remainder taken from reference TRBV28 and TRBJ1-1, is DVKVTQSSRYLVKRTGEKVFLECVQDMDHENMFWYRQDPGLGLRLIYFSYDVKMKEKGDIPEGYSVSREKKERFSLILESASTNQTSMYLCASSLNPTGYTEAFFGQGTRLTVV.

This chain links TRBV19 with TRBJ1-5; D remains ambiguous. CDR3 length equals 15 residues. The V end was cut by 4 bases, the J end by 0 bases, with 10 bases between. CDR1 and CDR2 from the germline V gene are LNHDA and SQIVND (reference sequence). The CDR3 DNA reads TGTGCCAGTAGTAACCCGGGGAATAGCAATCAGCCCCAGCATTTT. Translation gives CASSNPGNSNQPQHF.

This rearrangement joins TRBV13 to TRBJ2-3; 8 nucleotides match TRBD2. The germline V gene encodes CDR1 PRHDT and CDR2 FYEKMQ (reference sequence). The length of the CDR3 is 14 residues. V was pared by 4 bases and J by 1 base, with 1 base of the junction left unmatched. The CDR3 loop reads CASSSGLGTDTQYF. CDR3 sequence (DNA): TGTGCCAGCAGCTCGGGACTAGGCACAGATACGCAGTATTTT. Full variable domain (rest looked up from reference TRBV13 and TRBJ2-3): AAGVIQSPRHLIKEKRETATLKCYPIPRHDTVYWYQQGPGQDPQFLISFYEKMQSDKGSIPDRFSAQQFSDYHSELNMSSLELGDSALYFCASSSGLGTDTQYFGPGTRLTVL.

The CDR3 here is CASSYPPDQPQHF. CDR3 DNA sequence: TGTGCCAGCAGTTACCCCCCAGATCAGCCCCAGCATTTT. The chain couples TRBV6-6 to TRBJ1-5; no clear D gene. The germline V and J ends were trimmed by 2 bases and 5 bases, with 7 bases remaining between them. Germline CDR1 and CDR2: MNHNY and SVGAGI (reference sequence). The CDR3 is 13 residues long.

J is TRBJ2-3 and V is TRBV28, with 7 bases that match TRBD1. The junction had 11 bases not matched to a gene; V was cut back by 6 bases and J by 2 bases. This CDR3 contains 16 residues. Germline V gene lookup returns CDR1 MDHEN and CDR2 SYDVKM. The CDR3 bases are TGTGCCAGCAGCTGCCAAGACAGGGAGAACACAGATACGCAGTATTTT. Translating gives CASSCQDRENTDTQYF. The complete variable domain, with remaining parts taken from reference TRBV28 and TRBJ2-3, reads DVKVTQSSRYLVKRTGEKVFLECVQDMDHENMFWYRQDPGLGLRLIYFSYDVKMKEKGDIPEGYSVSREKKERFSLILESASTNQTSMYLCASSCQDRENTDTQYFGPGTRLTVL.

This clone has just a few counts. The J gene is TRBJ2-1, the V gene TRBV6-6, with D possibly TRBD2 on 6 matching bases. The CDR3 extends over 14 amino acids. V shed 0 bases and J shed 6 bases, with 9 bases lying between them. From germline, CDR1 is MNHNY and CDR2 SVGAGI (reference sequence). CDR3 DNA sequence: TGTGCCAGCAGTTACTCGGAGGGAACCAATGAGCAGTTCTTC. It encodes CASSYSEGTNEQFF.

The J gene is TRBJ1-2, the V gene TRBV7-8; possible D gene TRBD1, 6 bases. Germline CDR1 SGHVS, CDR2 FQNEAQ. CDR3 size: 16 residues. With 5 bases removed from V and 0 bases from J, the gap between germline ends came to 16 bases. This CDR3 is CASSPTGTHPNYGYTF. CDR3 bases: TGTGCCAGCAGCCCCACCGGGACACACCCTAACTATGGCTACACCTTC.

The V gene is TRBV13, the J gene TRBJ2-7, with 9 bases aligning to TRBD2. J gave up 4 bases and V 1 base, and 8 bases lay outside the gene matches. Germline-derived CDR1 and CDR2 are PRHDT and FYEKMQ (reference sequence). The CDR3 is 16 amino acids. CDR3: CASSLVVREGRYEQYF. The CDR3 region has the DNA TGTGCCAGCAGCTTAGTGGTGCGGGAGGGCCGGTACGAGCAGTACTTC.

The chain uses TRBV7-8 and TRBJ2-1, with 9 bases fitting TRBD2. The germline V gene encodes CDR1 SGHVS and CDR2 FQNEAQ. The V segment lost 2 bases and the J segment 4 bases; nucleotides outside the gene matches: 9. The CDR3 runs to 17 residues. The chain's CDR3 is CASSLSLGTSPYNEQFF. CDR3 coding DNA: TGTGCCAGCAGCTTATCCCTCGGGACTAGCCCTTACAATGAGCAGTTCTTC. Full variable domain (outside the CDR3, taken from reference TRBV7-8 and TRBJ2-1): GAGVSQSPRYKVAKRGQDVALRCDPISGHVSLFWYQQALGQGPEFLTYFQNEAQLDKSGLPSDRFFAERPEGSVSTLKIQRTQQEDSAVYLCASSLSLGTSPYNEQFFGPGTRLTVL.

The chain combines TRBV9 with TRBJ1-2, with D perhaps TRBD1 (5 bases). Germline-derived CDR1 and CDR2 are SGDLS and YYNGEE. Trimming left V 0 bases short and J 3 bases short, with 12 bases between. This CDR3 has 15 amino acids. The CDR3 spells CASSVGRGLHYGYTF. In nucleotides, the CDR3 is TGTGCCAGCAGCGTAGGTAGGGGTTTGCACTATGGCTACACCTTC.

The rearrangement links TRBV13 to TRBJ2-5; 7 nucleotides align to TRBD2. This CDR3 region has 12 residues. Trimming at V came to 3 bases and at J to 5 bases, leaving 0 bases not matched to a gene. The V gene's germline CDR1 is PRHDT and CDR2 FYEKMQ (reference sequence). This CDR3 reads CASSFGGETQYF. The CDR3 DNA follows: TGTGCCAGCAGCTTCGGGGGGGAGACCCAGTACTTC.

The rearrangement joins TRBV7-3 to TRBJ2-1, with 7 positions matching TRBD1. The length of the CDR3 is 13 residues. Per the germline V gene, CDR1 is SGHTA and CDR2 is FQGTGA. The J segment lost 10 bases and the V segment lost 4 bases, leaving 7 bases of the junction unmatched. The CDR3 loop reads CASSWVKTGEQFF. The DNA of the CDR3 is TGTGCCAGCAGCTGGGTTAAGACAGGGGAGCAGTTCTTC.

The chain has TRBV5-1 and TRBJ2-7, with a weak D call TRBD1 (6 bases). Between the trimmed V and J ends, which lost 0 bases and 3 bases, there was a span of 13 bases. CDR3 length: 15 amino acids. Germline V lookup: CDR1 SGHRS, CDR2 YFSETQ. CDR3 residues: CASSLGDQGIYEQYF. The CDR3 nucleotides are TGCGCCAGCAGCTTGGGGGATCAGGGGATCTACGAGCAGTACTTC.

The chain carries TRBV27 and TRBJ2-3; a weak D match, TRBD1 (5 bases). The CDR3 totals 14 residues. Germline V CDR1 and CDR2: MNHEY, SMNVEV (reference sequence). Trimming removed 0 bases from V and 5 bases from J, with 9 bases in between. The CDR3, as DNA: TGTGCCAGCAGTTTATCCAGGGCGGAAGATACGCAGTATTTT. Protein: CASSLSRAEDTQYF.

The chain employs TRBV4-1 and TRBJ2-7, with 9 bases that match TRBD1. V lost 3 bases and J lost 2; bases outside the gene matches: 5. The CDR3 spans 15 residues. CDR1 is MGHRA and CDR2 is YSYEKL in the germline V gene. The CDR3 nucleotides read TGCGCCAGCAGCCAGTCCGGGACAGGGACCTACGAGCAGTACTTC. Encoded protein: CASSQSGTGTYEQYF.

The chain employs TRBV19 and TRBJ2-1, with 9 bases identical to TRBD2. The CDR3 is 16 amino acids. J lost 8 bases, V lost 3 bases, and 11 bases had no gene match. Germline CDR1 and CDR2: LNHDA and SQIVND (reference sequence). The CDR3 protein is CASSMASGTLVDEQFF. The CDR3 DNA follows: TGTGCCAGTAGTATGGCTAGCGGGACTTTGGTGGATGAGCAGTTCTTC.

The rearrangement links TRBV6-1 to TRBJ2-7, with D perhaps TRBD1 (5 bases). The germline gives CDR1 MNHNS, CDR2 SASEGT. Trimming cost V 3 bases and J 5 bases, with 14 bases left between them. The CDR3 runs 14 residues. Written as DNA, the CDR3 is TGTGCCAGCAGTGACGTGGGTTGGGGCAACGAGCAGTACTTC. Translating it yields CASSDVGWGNEQYF.